This T cell receptor (beta chain) is from a study of blood T cell repertoires in COVID-19. Residents of 24 US areas, aged roughly 18 to 89 years, made up the participants. Assignments of participants to cohorts depended upon their own reported clinical history. TCRdb keeps only in-frame clones here, not all; method: immunoSEQ multiplex PCR. This table has roughly 400,000 clones, about 83% appearing once. V shed 8 bases and J 8 bases; nucleotides not matched to a gene: 9. In germline, CDR1 is LNHDA, CDR2 SQIVND (reference sequence). This CDR3 is 14 amino acids long. Sequenced: PBMCs or T cells enriched from blood (not recorded which). The genes are TRBV19 and TRBJ1-6; 7 positions agree with TRBD1. The origin of this receptor is a woman aged 45-59 years who had recovered from COVID-19. The CDR3 here is CASGRQGLDSPLHF. CDR3 nucleotide sequence: TGTGCCAGTGGGAGACAGGGATTGGATTCACCCCTCCACTTT. Full variable domain (missing parts from reference TRBV19 and TRBJ1-6): DGGITQSPKYLFRKEGQNVTLSCEQNLNHDAMYWYRQDPGQGLRLIYYSQIVNDFQKGDIAEGYSVSREKKESFPLTVTSAQKNPTAFYLCASGRQGLDSPLHFGNGTRLTVT.